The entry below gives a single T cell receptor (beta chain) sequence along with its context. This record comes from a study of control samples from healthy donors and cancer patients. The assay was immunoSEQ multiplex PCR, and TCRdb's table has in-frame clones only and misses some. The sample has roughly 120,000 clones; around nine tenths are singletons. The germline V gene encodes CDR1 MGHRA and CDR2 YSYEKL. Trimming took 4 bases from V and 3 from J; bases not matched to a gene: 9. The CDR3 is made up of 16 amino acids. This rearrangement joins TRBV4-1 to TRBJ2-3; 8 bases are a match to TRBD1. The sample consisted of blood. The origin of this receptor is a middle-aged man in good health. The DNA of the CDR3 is TGCGCCAGCAGCCCGGACCGGGACAGGTTAACAGATACGCAGTATTTT. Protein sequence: CASSPDRDRLTDTQYF.